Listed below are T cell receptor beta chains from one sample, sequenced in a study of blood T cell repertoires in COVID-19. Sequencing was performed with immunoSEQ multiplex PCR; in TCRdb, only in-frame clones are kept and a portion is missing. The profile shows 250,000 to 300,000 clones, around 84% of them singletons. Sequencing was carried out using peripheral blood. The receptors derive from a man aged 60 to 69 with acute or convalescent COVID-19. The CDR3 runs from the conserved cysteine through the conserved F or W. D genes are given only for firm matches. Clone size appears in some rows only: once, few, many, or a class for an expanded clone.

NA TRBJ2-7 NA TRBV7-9 TGTGCCAGCAGCAACAGGGATCAAAGCCACGAGCAGTACTTC CASSNRDQSHEQYF
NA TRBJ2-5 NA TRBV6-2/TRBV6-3 TGTGCCAGCAGTGGGCAGGTTTCGGCAGGACAAGAGACCCAGTACTTC CASSGQVSAGQETQYF
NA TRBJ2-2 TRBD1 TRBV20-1 TGCAGTGCTAGTGGGGGACAGGTGAACACCGGGGAGCTGTTTTTT CSASGGQVNTGELFF
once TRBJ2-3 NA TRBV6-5 TGTGCCAGCAGCACTACTCCAAGCACAGATACGCAGTATTTT CASSTTPSTDTQYF
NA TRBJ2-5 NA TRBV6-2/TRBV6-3 TGTGCCAGCAGTCCGTACCAAGAGACCCAGTACTTC CASSPYQETQYF
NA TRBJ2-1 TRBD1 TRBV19 TGTGCCAGTGCCGCCAGGGGGACATACAATGAGCAGTTCTTC CASAARGTYNEQFF
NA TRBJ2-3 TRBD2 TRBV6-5 TGTGCCAGCAGTAATAGCGGGAGGTACGGAGATACGCAGTATTTT CASSNSGRYGDTQYF
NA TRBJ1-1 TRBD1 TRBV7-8 TGTGCCAGCAGCACGCGGACAGGGAACACTGAAGCTTTCTTT CASSTRTGNTEAFF
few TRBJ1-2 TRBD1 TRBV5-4 TGTGCCAGCAGCTTACCCCACGGACAGGGGGCATTTGGCTACACCTTC CASSLPHGQGAFGYTF
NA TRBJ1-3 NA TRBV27 TGTGCCAGCAGTTTAGGGGCTGGGGGGTTGTCTGGAAACACCATATATTTT CASSLGAGGLSGNTIYF
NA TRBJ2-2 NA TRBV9 TGTGCCAGCAGCGTTGGTACCTCTAGCACCGGGGAGCTGTTTTTT CASSVGTSSTGELFF
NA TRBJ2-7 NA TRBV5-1 TGCGCCAGCAGCGAGCAATACGAGCAGTACTTC CASSEQYEQYF
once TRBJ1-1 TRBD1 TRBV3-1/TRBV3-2 TGTGCCAGCAGCCAACCCGGGACAGGGCGCACTGAAGCTTTCTTT CASSQPGTGRTEAFF
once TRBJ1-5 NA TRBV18 TGTGCCAGCTCACCTGTGGGGGCAACGCAGCCCCAGCATTTT CASSPVGATQPQHF